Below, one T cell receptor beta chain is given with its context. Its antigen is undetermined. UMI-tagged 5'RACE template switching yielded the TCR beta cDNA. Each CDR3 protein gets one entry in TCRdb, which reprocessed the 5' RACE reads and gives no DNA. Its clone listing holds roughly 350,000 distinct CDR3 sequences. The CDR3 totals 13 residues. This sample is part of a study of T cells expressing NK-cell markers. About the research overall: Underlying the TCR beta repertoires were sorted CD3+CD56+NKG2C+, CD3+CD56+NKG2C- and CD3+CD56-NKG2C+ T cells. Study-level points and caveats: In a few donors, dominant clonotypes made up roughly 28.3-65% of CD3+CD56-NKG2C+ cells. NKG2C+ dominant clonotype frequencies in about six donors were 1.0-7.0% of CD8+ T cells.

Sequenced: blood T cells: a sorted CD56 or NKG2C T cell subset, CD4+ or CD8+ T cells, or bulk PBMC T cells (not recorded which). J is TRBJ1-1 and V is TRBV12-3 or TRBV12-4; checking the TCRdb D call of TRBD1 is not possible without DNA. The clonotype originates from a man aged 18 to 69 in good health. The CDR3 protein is CASTGQGNTEAFF.